The present T cell receptor (beta chain) was sequenced within a study of control samples from healthy donors and cancer patients. Sequencing was performed with immunoSEQ multiplex PCR; in TCRdb, only in-frame clones are kept and a portion is missing. The data show roughly 130,000 clones, 80% to 95% seen once. Between the trimmed V and J ends, which lost 1 base and 1 base, there was a span of 9 bases. This CDR3 is built from 15 residues. Germline CDR1 and CDR2: LGHNA and YSLEER. This clonotype was sampled from a man aged 18 to 29 in good health. The chain uses TRBV4-3 and TRBJ2-3, with D hard to call. The specimen sequenced was blood. CDR3 loop: CASSQAGLGTDTQYF. CDR3 nucleotide sequence: TGCGCCAGCAGCCAAGCCGGCCTTGGCACAGATACGCAGTATTTT.